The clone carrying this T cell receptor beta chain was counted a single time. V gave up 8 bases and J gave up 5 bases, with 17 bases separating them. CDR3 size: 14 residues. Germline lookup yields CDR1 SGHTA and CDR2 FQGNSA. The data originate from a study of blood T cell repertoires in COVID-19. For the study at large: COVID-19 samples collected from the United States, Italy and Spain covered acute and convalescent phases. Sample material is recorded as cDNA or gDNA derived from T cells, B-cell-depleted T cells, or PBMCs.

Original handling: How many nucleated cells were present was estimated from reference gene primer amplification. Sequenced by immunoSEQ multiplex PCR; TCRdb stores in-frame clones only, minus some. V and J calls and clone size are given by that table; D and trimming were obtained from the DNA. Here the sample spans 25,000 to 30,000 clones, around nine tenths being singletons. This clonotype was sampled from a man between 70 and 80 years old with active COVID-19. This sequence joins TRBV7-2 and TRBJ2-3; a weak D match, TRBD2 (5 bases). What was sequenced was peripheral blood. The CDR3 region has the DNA TGTGCCAGCTCCCTGGGGTTTGAGGGAGATACGCAGTATTTT. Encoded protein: CASSLGFEGDTQYF. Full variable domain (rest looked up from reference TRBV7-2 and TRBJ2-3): GAGVSQSPSNKVTEKGKDVELRCDPISGHTALYWYRQSLGQGLEFLIYFQGNSAPDKSGLPSDRFSAERTGGSVSTLTIQRTQQEDSAVYLCASSLGFEGDTQYFGPGTRLTVL.